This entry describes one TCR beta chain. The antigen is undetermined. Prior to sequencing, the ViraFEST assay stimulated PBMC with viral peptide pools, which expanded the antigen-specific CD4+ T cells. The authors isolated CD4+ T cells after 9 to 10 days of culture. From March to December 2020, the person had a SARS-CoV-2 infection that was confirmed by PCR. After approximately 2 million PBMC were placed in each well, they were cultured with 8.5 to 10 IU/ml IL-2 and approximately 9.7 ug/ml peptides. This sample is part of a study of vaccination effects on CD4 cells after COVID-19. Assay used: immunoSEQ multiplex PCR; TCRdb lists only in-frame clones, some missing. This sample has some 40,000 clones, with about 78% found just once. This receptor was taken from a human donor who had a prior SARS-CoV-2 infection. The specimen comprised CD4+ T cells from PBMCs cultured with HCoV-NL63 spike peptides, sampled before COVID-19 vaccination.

The CDR3 protein is CASSMGGGGPPLHF. CDR3 sequence (DNA): TGTGCCAGTAGTATGGGGGGCGGAGGTCCACCCCTCCACTTT. The chain uses TRBV19 and TRBJ1-6; D is possibly TRBD1 (6 bases). V dropped 3 bases and J dropped 11 bases, with 14 bases sitting between them. CDR3 size: 14 residues. The germline CDR1 and CDR2 sequences are LNHDA and SQIVND (reference sequence).